The 22 T cell receptor beta chains below were found in one sample sequenced in a study of T cells in Graves' hyperthyroidism and ophthalmopathy. It was RNA transcripts that yielded the amplified TCR beta CDR3 regions. Primed by the HTBI set, a first-round RT-PCR was run on the TCR CDR3. A single record per CDR3 protein comes from TCRdb applying MiXCR to the multiplex PCR reads. This table holds about 410,000 distinct CDR3 sequences, about 15% found once. The specimen was blood. These receptors originate from a young man with Graves' ophthalmopathy.

Only a few counts were recorded for this clonotype. The chain employs TRBV20-1 and TRBJ2-3; 9 positions match TRBD1. This CDR3 has 14 amino acids. Germline V CDR1 and CDR2: DFQATT, SNEGSKA (reference sequence). V was pared by 6 bases and J by 1 base, with 5 bases of the junction left unmatched. The CDR3 DNA is TGCAGTGCCTACAGGGGGCAAGGCACAGATACGCAGTATTTT. Protein product: CSAYRGQGTDTQYF.

Many counts were recorded for this clonotype. The DNA of the CDR3 is TGTGCCTGGAGGCGGGCAGGGCTCTACAATGAGCAGTTCTTC. Protein sequence: CAWRRAGLYNEQFF. This rearrangement joins TRBV30 to TRBJ2-1; possibly TRBD1 or TRBD2 for D (5 bases each). The CDR3 is 14 residues long. Trimming stripped 3 bases from V and 3 bases from J, with 12 bases between. CDR1 and CDR2 (germline): GTSNPN, SVGIG (reference sequence).

This clonotype was observed at least ten times. V is TRBV12-3 or TRBV12-4 and J is TRBJ1-6; TRBD1 matches at 7 bases. CDR3 length: 16 residues. The trim removed 3 bases at V and 0 bases at J, leaving 2 bases unmatched. The CDR3 loop reads CASSLEGASYNSPLHF. CDR3 nucleotides: TGTGCCAGCAGTTTGGAGGGGGCCTCCTATAATTCACCCCTCCACTTT.

V and J are TRBV18 and TRBJ2-2; D call uncertain. V was clipped by 2 bases and J by 2 bases, with 12 bases between them. Germline assignment: CDR1 KGHSH and CDR2 LQKENI. The CDR3 consists of 16 residues. CDR3 sequence reads: CASSPDSAANTGELFF. Written as DNA, the CDR3 is TGTGCCAGCTCACCAGATTCAGCCGCTAACACCGGGGAGCTGTTTTTT.

This clonotype was observed at least ten times. This chain uses TRBV20-1 with TRBJ2-3, with TRBD2 matching 14 bases. The germline V gene has CDR1 DFQATT and CDR2 SNEGSKA (reference sequence). The CDR3 is 15 amino acids. The J segment lost 3 bases and the V segment lost 4 bases, leaving 3 bases of the junction unmatched. The CDR3 DNA follows: TGCAGTGCTACAAGGACTAGCGGGGGGACAGATACGCAGTATTTT. Translated, it gives CSATRTSGGTDTQYF.

This clonotype was counted at least ten times. The V call is TRBV2, the J call TRBJ1-1, with a possible D match to TRBD1 (6 bases). The V end lost 5 bases, the J end lost 0 bases, and 13 bases lay between the germline ends. CDR3 length: 15 amino acids. CDR1 is SNHLY and CDR2 is FYNNEI in the germline V gene. In DNA, the CDR3 is TGTGCCAGCAGTATGCAGGGGCTTATGAACACTGAAGCTTTCTTT. Residues: CASSMQGLMNTEAFF.

This clonotype was counted a single time. A single base separates this from a much larger clone, so it may be a read error. The V call is TRBV2, the J call TRBJ2-5, with D perhaps given as TRBD1 or TRBD2 (5 bases each). V was shortened by 3 bases and J by 2 bases, with 13 bases between the two germline ends. Germline V gene data show CDR1 as SNHLY and CDR2 as FYNNEI. This CDR3 is 15 amino acids long. CDR3 DNA: TGTGCCAGCAGTGAGGTGGGGGTTTTACAAGAGACCCAGTACTTC. Protein: CASSEVGVLQETQYF.

The chain employs TRBV19 and TRBJ1-1; no reliable D call. Germline CDR1 reads LNHDA; CDR2 reads SQIVND (reference sequence). The length of the CDR3 is 13 residues. Trimming pared 1 base from V and 7 bases from J, leaving 10 bases between. CDR3 coding DNA: TGTGCCAGTAGTATAGGGGTCGGGTTTGAAGCTTTCTTT. Residues: CASSIGVGFEAFF.

This clonotype is a singleton in its sample. The CDR3 protein is CATSVQGASTDTQYF. The CDR3 DNA reads TGTGCCACCAGTGTGCAGGGGGCTAGCACAGATACGCAGTATTTT. V usage is TRBV24-1 and J usage is TRBJ2-3; 8 bases fit TRBD1. Unmatched junction bases numbered 3, after V lost 5 bases and J lost 0 bases. The CDR3 extends over 15 amino acids. The V gene's germline CDR1 is KGHDR and CDR2 SFDVKD.

The V call is TRBV3-1, the J call TRBJ1-1; D perhaps matches TRBD1 (5 bases). CDR1 is LGHDT, CDR2 YNNKEL, per germline (reference sequence). The CDR3 is 13 amino acids. Trimming stripped 4 bases from V and 5 bases from J, with 11 bases between. In DNA form, the CDR3 reads TGTGCCAGCAGCCCCAGGGAGAGAACTGAAGCTTTCTTT. Amino acids: CASSPRERTEAFF.

This clonotype was seen many times. The V call is TRBV30, the J call TRBJ1-1; D remains ambiguous. The CDR3 length is 11 residues. The germline CDR1 and CDR2 sequences are GTSNPN and SVGIG (reference sequence). The V end was cut by 1 base, the J end by 5 bases, with 5 bases between. This CDR3 reads CAWSGPTEAFF. DNA for the CDR3: TGTGCCTGGAGTGGGCCTACTGAAGCTTTCTTT.

This clonotype was picked up many times. This chain uses TRBV20-1 with TRBJ2-1; D not certain. CDR1 and CDR2 (germline): DFQATT, SNEGSKA (reference sequence). There are 14 residues in the CDR3. CDR3 region: CRPGSISSYNEQFF. The CDR3 DNA reads as TGCCGTCCGGGTTCGATTAGCTCCTACAATGAGCAGTTCTTC.

This clonotype showed up many times. The chain has TRBV4-1 and TRBJ2-5; tentatively, D is TRBD1 or TRBD2 (5 bases each). Trimming removed 3 bases at V and 5 bases at J, with 16 bases between. This CDR3 has 15 amino acids. Germline V CDR1 and CDR2: MGHRA, YSYEKL. CDR3 nucleotide sequence: TGCGCCAGCAGCCAGGTCGGGACCGGCAATGAGACCCAGTACTTC. Translating it yields CASSQVGTGNETQYF.

Ten or more counts support this clonotype. The chain combines TRBV7-2 with TRBJ2-6; D unclear. This CDR3 is built from 17 residues. V dropped 5 bases and J dropped 4 bases, with 18 bases sitting between them. From germline, CDR1 is SGHTA and CDR2 FQGNSA. The chain's CDR3 is CASSPRAGSAGANVLTF. The CDR3 DNA reads as TGTGCCAGCAGCCCTCGGGCCGGCTCGGCCGGGGCCAACGTCCTGACTTTC. The variable domain in full, completed from reference TRBV7-2 and TRBJ2-6, reads GAGVSQSPSNKVTEKGKDVELRCDPISGHTALYWYRQSLGQGLEFLIYFQGNSAPDKSGLPSDRFSAERTGGSVSTLTIQRTQQEDSAVYLCASSPRAGSAGANVLTFGAGSRLTVL.

This clonotype was counted only a few times. V and J are TRBV11-1 and TRBJ1-6; 10 bases are shared with TRBD1. V shed 5 bases and J 14 bases; nucleotides not matched to a gene: 9. Germline V gene sequence: CDR1 SGHAT, CDR2 FQDESV (reference sequence). The length of the CDR3 is 14 residues. The CDR3 DNA is TGTGCCAGCAGCGACCGGGACAGGGGACGGACCCTCCACTTT. This sequence encodes CASSDRDRGRTLHF.

This clonotype has a handful of counts. This chain joins TRBV7-9 and TRBJ1-2; D unclear. The CDR3 totals 15 residues. Looked up from germline, CDR1 is SEHNR and CDR2 is FQNEAQ (reference sequence). Deletions cut 1 base from V and 5 bases from J, with 14 bases between. The CDR3 DNA is TGTGCCAGCAGCTTAGGGGCCCAAAATGAGTATGGCTACACCTTC. Its translation is CASSLGAQNEYGYTF.

This chain connects TRBV6-4 to TRBJ1-1; a possible D gene is TRBD1 (5 bases). The CDR3 consists of 15 residues. Trimming removed 4 bases from V and 3 bases from J, with 15 bases in between. The germline V gene encodes CDR1 MRHNA and CDR2 SNTAGT. CDR3 sequence reads: CASSAENGGYTEAFF. CDR3 nucleotides: TGTGCCAGCAGTGCCGAAAACGGGGGATACACTGAAGCTTTCTTT.

The chain couples TRBV7-2 to TRBJ1-2, with 8 bases matching TRBD1. Trimming cost V 5 bases and J 6 bases; bases outside gene matches: 5. The CDR3 spans 13 residues. CDR1 is SGHTA, CDR2 FQGNSA, per germline. The CDR3 is CASSPNRGDGYTF. The CDR3 nucleotides read TGTGCCAGCAGCCCCAACAGGGGGGATGGCTACACCTTC.

The chain combines TRBV11-2 with TRBJ1-2; 7 nucleotides line up with TRBD1. The germline gives CDR1 SGHAT, CDR2 FQNNGV. V dropped 0 bases and J dropped 8; count of bases not matched to a gene: 9. The CDR3 is made up of 15 amino acids. Here the CDR3 reads CASSLDLEGAGGYTF. CDR3 DNA: TGTGCCAGCAGCTTAGATCTGGAGGGGGCGGGAGGCTACACCTTC.

The chain combines TRBV18 with TRBJ2-5, with D perhaps TRBD1 (6 bases). CDR1 is KGHSH and CDR2 is LQKENI in the germline V gene. V was clipped by 0 bases and J by 5 bases, with 7 bases between them. The CDR3 has 13 amino acids. The CDR3 loop reads CASSPPQGETQYF. The CDR3 coding sequence is TGTGCCAGCTCACCACCCCAGGGGGAGACCCAGTACTTC.

This clonotype was found a few times. The rearrangement links TRBV10-1 to TRBJ2-7, with 11 bases that match TRBD1. Trimming removed 8 bases from V and 4 bases from J; junction bases left unmatched: 4. The CDR3 spans 13 residues. The germline gives CDR1 WNHNN, CDR2 SYGVQD (reference sequence). In DNA, the CDR3 is TGCGCCAGCGCGGGACAGGGGGTTTACGAGCAGTACTTC. This codes for CASAGQGVYEQYF.

This clonotype was seen a handful of times. This chain joins TRBV6-1 and TRBJ1-2; 8 nucleotides agree with TRBD1. Germline trimming cut 6 bases from V and 3 bases from J; bases unmatched to any gene: 21. The CDR3 is 19 residues long. Germline CDR1 reads MNHNS; CDR2 reads SASEGT. The CDR3 bases are TGTGCCAGCAGGCAGGGCCCCCCAGGGACAGGCGTAATCTACTATGGCTACACCTTC. Translating it yields CASRQGPPGTGVIYYGYTF.